The 12 T cell receptor beta chains presented below share a single source sample, sequenced in a study of T cell responses to AZD1222 COVID-19 vaccine. TCRdb keeps only in-frame clones here, not all; method: immunoSEQ multiplex PCR. The sample has 90,000 to 150,000 clones, roughly 87% seen once. The sequencing used peripheral blood, collected 28 days after the second AZD1222 dose. The receptors come from an adult who received the AZD1222 COVID-19 vaccine.

This chain links TRBV3-1 (or the pseudogene TRBV3-2) with TRBJ1-1; D not certain. This CDR3 spans 12 amino acids. Germline CDR1 reads LGHDT; CDR2 reads YNNKEL (reference sequence). The V and J ends lost 1 base and 4 bases respectively, with 4 bases between them. The chain's CDR3 is CASSQGGTEAFF. The CDR3 nucleotides are TGTGCCAGCAGCCAAGGGGGCACTGAAGCTTTCTTT.

This clone occurred many times. This rearrangement joins TRBV5-5 to TRBJ2-2; D gene unclear. The V end was cut by 4 bases, the J end by 4 bases, with 14 bases between. Germline V gene lookup returns CDR1 SGHKS and CDR2 YYEKEE (reference sequence). This CDR3 has 15 amino acids. The CDR3 here is CASSPQHGSTGELFF. The CDR3, as DNA: TGTGCCAGCAGCCCCCAGCATGGGTCCACCGGGGAGCTGTTTTTT.

The rearrangement uses TRBV7-9 and TRBJ2-3; the match to TRBD1 covers 9 bases. Per germline, CDR1 SEHNR and CDR2 FQNEAQ (reference sequence). CDR3 length equals 16 residues. Trimming cost V 5 bases and J 0 bases; bases outside gene matches: 6. CDR3 DNA: TGTGCCAGCAGCCCCCGGGACAGGGCTAGCACAGATACGCAGTATTTT. Translated, it gives CASSPRDRASTDTQYF.

The chain uses TRBV9 and TRBJ2-2; D remains ambiguous. This CDR3 has 14 residues. Looked up from germline, CDR1 is SGDLS and CDR2 is YYNGEE. The V gene lost 0 bases and the J gene lost 6 bases, with 9 bases spanning the gap. The CDR3 DNA sequence: TGTGCCAGCAGCGTAGAAGGGTCCGCCGGGGAGCTGTTTTTT. The encoded protein is CASSVEGSAGELFF.

Concerning this clone: It is unclear where the CDR3 begins or ends on the DNA, so no DNA is shown, and the CDR3 is as TCRdb lists it. The rearrangement links TRBV21-1 to TRBJ1-5; TRBD1 is taken as the D call from the table, unchecked against the DNA. TRBV21-1 is noted as a pseudogene. The CDR3 sequence runs 17 residues, both termini included. The CDR3 region is CASSKVGQGARNQPQHF.

V usage is TRBV4-1 and J usage is TRBJ2-2, with 13 bases aligning to TRBD2. CDR1 is MGHRA, CDR2 YSYEKL, per germline. The CDR3 spans 18 residues. Unmatched junction bases numbered 7, after V lost 1 base and J lost 5 bases. For the CDR3, the DNA is TGCGCCAGCAGCCAAGTCGGACTAGCGGGGGCCCTTACCGGGGAGCTGTTTTTT. It codes for CASSQVGLAGALTGELFF.

This chain uses TRBV6-5 with TRBJ1-2; no clear D. The CDR3 loop spans 12 amino acids. Germline V gene sequence: CDR1 MNHEY, CDR2 SVGAGI. Trimming left V 6 bases short and J 2 bases short, with 7 bases between. The CDR3 is CASRRWNYGYTF. CDR3 bases: TGTGCCAGCAGGAGATGGAACTATGGCTACACCTTC.

The rearrangement uses TRBV27 and TRBJ2-1, with 10 bases identical to TRBD2. This CDR3 has 12 residues. Germline CDR1 reads MNHEY; CDR2 reads SMNVEV (reference sequence). The V and J ends lost 7 bases and 15 bases, in that order; junction bases with no gene match: 9. The CDR3 bases are TGTGCCAGCAATGGTAGCGGGGGGACACGGTTCTTC. It specifies CASNGSGGTRFF.

The CDR3 here is CATSDFRGSTDTQYF. The DNA of the CDR3 is TGTGCCACCAGTGATTTTAGGGGGAGCACAGATACGCAGTATTTT. The V gene is TRBV24-1, the J gene TRBJ2-3; D might be TRBD1 (6 bases). Germline CDR1 is KGHDR and CDR2 is SFDVKD. The V end was cut by 1 base, the J end by 0 bases, with 7 bases between. CDR3 size: 15 residues.

Remarks on this clone: Distinct nucleotide sequences in the sample also encode this CDR3. The CDR3 is CASSRGGDQPQHF. The CDR3 DNA reads TGTGCCAGCAGTCGGGGAGGGGATCAGCCCCAGCATTTT. The rearrangement links TRBV7-2 to TRBJ1-5; TRBD1 might be the D (5 bases). Trimming stripped 6 bases from V and 5 bases from J, with 11 bases between. Germline V gene lookup returns CDR1 SGHTA and CDR2 FQGNSA. This CDR3 is 13 amino acids long.

The chain combines TRBV12-3 or TRBV12-4 with TRBJ1-2; D not certain. V was pared by 1 base and J by 4 bases, with 4 bases between. The CDR3 contains 12 residues. The DNA of the CDR3 is TGTGCCAGCAGTTTAGAAAGCTATGGCTACACCTTC. Its translation: CASSLESYGYTF.

V and J are TRBV19 and TRBJ2-7; possible D gene TRBD1, 5 bases. The CDR3 contains 14 residues. Germline CDR1 is LNHDA and CDR2 is SQIVND (reference sequence). Between the trimmed V and J ends, which lost 8 bases and 2 bases, there was a span of 16 bases. This chain's CDR3 is CASATNPGTYEQYF. CDR3 nucleotide sequence: TGTGCCAGTGCTACCAATCCAGGGACCTACGAGCAGTACTTC.